Listed here are 9 T cell receptor beta chains from one sample, sequenced in a study of resident and recirculating memory T cells in vitiligo. Generated by immunoSEQ multiplex PCR, the TCRdb table keeps only in-frame clones and is missing some. The sample lists 75,000 to 85,000 clones; around 90% were seen once. Sequencing was performed on blood. These receptors were obtained from a male donor with vitiligo.

The J gene is TRBJ2-7, the V gene TRBV5-4, with D possibly TRBD1 on 5 matching bases. V was cut by 1 base and J by 4 bases, with 15 bases left in between. There are 15 residues in the CDR3. Germline values: CDR1 SGHNT, CDR2 YYREEE (reference sequence). CDR3 coding DNA: TGTGCCAGCAGCTTGTGGGGCGTTAATACATACGAGCAGTACTTC. Encoded protein: CASSLWGVNTYEQYF.

The CDR3 DNA reads TGCGCCAGCAGCTCGGGAGCCGACACTGAAGCTTTCTTT. Translating gives CASSSGADTEAFF. J is TRBJ1-1 and V is TRBV5-1; D gene uncertain. V was cut by 3 bases and J by 3 bases, with 9 bases left in between. From germline, CDR1 is SGHRS and CDR2 YFSETQ. This CDR3 comprises 13 residues.

J is TRBJ2-7 and V is TRBV7-9, with 9 bases identical to TRBD1. The V and J ends lost 1 base and 5 bases, in that order; junction bases with no gene match: 3. CDR1 is SEHNR and CDR2 is FQNEAQ in the germline V gene (reference sequence). This CDR3 is 14 amino acids long. The CDR3 bases are TGTGCCAGCAGCTTAGTACAGGGGGCCCACGAGCAGTACTTC. It encodes CASSLVQGAHEQYF.

This clone has just a few counts. The V gene is TRBV11-2, the J gene TRBJ2-5, with D perhaps TRBD2 (5 bases). Germline V gene sequence: CDR1 SGHAT, CDR2 FQNNGV. This CDR3 is 16 amino acids long. Trimming shortened V by 2 bases and J by 5 bases, and 18 bases separated the two germline ends. The CDR3 DNA reads as TGTGCCAGCAGCTTATTTGGCTGGAGGAGGTTGGAGACCCAGTACTTC. This sequence encodes CASSLFGWRRLETQYF. Full variable domain (remainder filled in from reference TRBV11-2 and TRBJ2-5): EAGVAQSPRYKIIEKRQSVAFWCNPISGHATLYWYQQILGQGPKLLIQFQNNGVVDDSQLPKDRFSAERLKGVDSTLKIQPAKLEDSAVYLCASSLFGWRRLETQYFGPGTRLLVL.

The chain joins TRBV29-1 to TRBJ2-7, with D maybe TRBD1 (6 bases). Between the trimmed V and J ends, which lost 5 bases and 6 bases, there was a span of 14 bases. Per germline, CDR1 SQVTM and CDR2 ANQGSEA. The CDR3 is made up of 12 amino acids. The CDR3 sequence is CSVLSQGFEQYF. The CDR3 DNA follows: TGCAGCGTTCTGTCCCAGGGGTTCGAGCAGTACTTC.

The CDR3 sequence is CASSPDRGRAGSYEQYF. CDR3 DNA sequence: TGTGCCAGCAGCCCCGATAGGGGGAGGGCCGGGTCCTACGAGCAGTACTTC. V is TRBV7-2 and J is TRBJ2-7, with a tentative D call TRBD2 (7 bases). This CDR3 is 17 amino acids long. Germline V gene data show CDR1 as SGHTA and CDR2 as FQGNSA. Trimming removed 5 bases at V and 1 base at J, with 21 bases between.

The genes are TRBV4-1 and TRBJ2-1; a weak D match, TRBD1 (8 bases). CDR1 is MGHRA and CDR2 is YSYEKL in the germline V gene. The CDR3 totals 17 residues. The V end lost 3 bases, the J end lost 0 bases, and 15 bases lay between the germline ends. The CDR3 DNA reads as TGCGCCAGCAGCCACTACAGGGGGGGTTCCTCCTACAATGAGCAGTTCTTC. It specifies CASSHYRGGSSYNEQFF.

The genes are TRBV11-2 and TRBJ2-3; weak D call: TRBD2 (6 bases). This CDR3 has 13 residues. In germline, CDR1 is SGHAT, CDR2 FQNNGV. Trimming left V 5 bases short and J 6 bases short, with 12 bases between. The CDR3: CASSPEGRDTQYF. DNA of the CDR3: TGTGCCAGCAGCCCGGAGGGCCGGGATACGCAGTATTTT.

This rearrangement joins TRBV7-3 to TRBJ2-1; 9 nucleotides line up with TRBD2. V was clipped by 6 bases and J by 4 bases; unmatched bases: 4. The CDR3 runs to 14 residues. The germline gives CDR1 SGHTA, CDR2 FQGTGA. The chain's CDR3 is CASRLAGAYNEQFF. The CDR3 nucleotides are TGTGCCAGCAGGTTAGCGGGAGCATACAATGAGCAGTTCTTC.